The 20 T cell receptor beta chains below were found in one sample sequenced in a study of cytomegalovirus exposure and HLA in healthy donors. A multiplex PCR was run with 60 Vbeta primers and 13 Jbeta primers. Measured with immunoSEQ multiplex PCR; TCRdb has only the in-frame clones, and not every one. The sample records under 30,000 clones, roughly 73% being singletons. The sequenced sample was PBMCs. The source of these receptors is a male donor in good health and CMV-seronegative.

The chain couples TRBV19 to TRBJ2-2; 9 bases line up with TRBD2. The germline V gene has CDR1 LNHDA and CDR2 SQIVND (reference sequence). V dropped 3 bases and J dropped 0; count of bases not matched to a gene: 5. The CDR3 totals 17 residues. This CDR3 is CASSIRLAGTNTGELFF. The CDR3 DNA reads as TGTGCCAGTAGTATCAGGCTAGCGGGGACGAACACCGGGGAGCTGTTTTTT.

The chain combines TRBV2 with TRBJ2-5, with 8 nucleotides matching TRBD1. Germline V gives CDR1 SNHLY, CDR2 FYNNEI. The CDR3 totals 14 residues. V lost 6 bases, J lost 3 bases, and 6 bases stayed unmatched. CDR3 loop: CASRRTGTKETQYF. DNA for the CDR3: TGTGCCAGCAGAAGGACAGGGACAAAAGAGACCCAGTACTTC. Variable domain in full (rest from reference TRBV2 and TRBJ2-5): EPEVTQTPSHQVTQMGQEVILRCVPISNHLYFYWYRQILGQKVEFLVSFYNNEISEKSEIFDDQFSVERPDGSNFTLKIRSTKLEDSAMYFCASRRTGTKETQYFGPGTRLLVL.

This chain connects TRBV11-3 to TRBJ2-1; TRBD1 might be the D (5 bases). V was pared by 5 bases and J by 9 bases, with 8 bases between. The CDR3 has 11 residues. Germline V gene sequence: CDR1 SGHNT, CDR2 YENEEA. The CDR3 region has the DNA TGTGCCAGCAGCCAGGGCGTTGAGCAGTTCTTC. It codes for CASSQGVEQFF.

The chain recombines TRBV7-8 with TRBJ1-2; TRBD1 might be the D (6 bases). This CDR3 has 14 amino acids. Trimming stripped 3 bases from V and 6 bases from J, with 14 bases between. The V gene's germline CDR1 is SGHVS and CDR2 FQNEAQ. CDR3 coding DNA: TGTGCCAGCAGCTTTTACAGGGAAGAGCATGGCTACACCTTC. Its translation is CASSFYREEHGYTF. The complete variable domain, with remaining parts taken from reference TRBV7-8 and TRBJ1-2, reads GAGVSQSPRYKVAKRGQDVALRCDPISGHVSLFWYQQALGQGPEFLTYFQNEAQLDKSGLPSDRFFAERPEGSVSTLKIQRTQQEDSAVYLCASSFYREEHGYTFGSGTRLTVV.

The V gene is TRBV5-1, the J gene TRBJ1-2; D possibly corresponds to TRBD1 (6 bases). The V and J ends lost 2 bases and 6 bases respectively, with 11 bases between them. Germline lookup yields CDR1 SGHRS and CDR2 YFSETQ. This CDR3 comprises 13 residues. CDR3 loop: CASSFTGPDGYTF. The DNA for the CDR3 is TGCGCCAGCAGCTTCACAGGGCCGGATGGCTACACCTTC.

The gene calls are TRBV5-1 and TRBJ1-6, with D possibly being TRBD1 (6 bases). The CDR3 extends over 17 amino acids. The V end was cut by 0 bases, the J end by 5 bases, with 15 bases between. The germline V gene has CDR1 SGHRS and CDR2 YFSETQ. The CDR3 protein is CASSLAGGRSDNSPLHF. CDR3 nucleotides: TGCGCCAGCAGCTTGGCCGGGGGGCGATCCGATAATTCACCCCTCCACTTT.

The rearrangement uses TRBV9 and TRBJ2-1; 10 bases map to TRBD1. V dropped 3 bases and J dropped 8; count of bases not matched to a gene: 8. CDR3 length: 15 residues. CDR1 and CDR2 (germline): SGDLS, YYNGEE. The DNA of the CDR3 is TGTGCCAGCAGCGCTCTCCCGGGACAGGGGTATGAGCAGTTCTTC. This encodes CASSALPGQGYEQFF.

This clone was picked up one time. This chain uses TRBV2 with TRBJ2-5; D perhaps matches TRBD2 (5 bases). The V end lost 4 bases, the J end lost 5 bases, and 11 bases lay between the germline ends. Germline V gives CDR1 SNHLY, CDR2 FYNNEI. CDR3 length: 13 residues. The CDR3 DNA sequence: TGTGCCAGCAGTGCGGGATTAGGGGAGACCCAGTACTTC. Its protein product is CASSAGLGETQYF.

This clone was observed a single time. The gene calls are TRBV10-3 and TRBJ1-6; no clear D. Trimming pared 0 bases from V and 10 bases from J, leaving 7 bases between. Germline assignment: CDR1 ENHRY and CDR2 SYGVKD. This CDR3 comprises 13 residues. Here the CDR3 reads CAISESEGSPLHF. The CDR3 nucleotides are TGTGCCATCAGTGAGTCGGAGGGCTCACCCCTCCACTTT.

The chain links TRBV5-1 to TRBJ2-3, with D hard to call. CDR3 size: 16 residues. Germline CDR1 SGHRS, CDR2 YFSETQ. V was pared by 0 bases and J by 2 bases, with 13 bases between. The CDR3 nucleotides read TGCGCCAGCAGCTTGGTCCGTGGGCCAGACACAGATACGCAGTATTTT. It translates to CASSLVRGPDTDTQYF.

This clone has only a few counts. The V gene is TRBV6-5, the J gene TRBJ2-7, with a weak D call TRBD2 (7 bases). The CDR3 contains 15 residues. CDR1 and CDR2 from the germline V gene are MNHEY and SVGAGI. V lost 2 bases and J lost 0, with 11 bases in between. CDR3 loop: CASSYEGGSSYEQYF. For the CDR3, the DNA is TGTGCCAGCAGTTACGAGGGGGGGAGCTCCTACGAGCAGTACTTC.

This clone was picked up one time. J is TRBJ1-1 and V is TRBV9; 8 positions agree with TRBD1. The junction had 3 bases not matched to a gene; V was cut back by 0 bases and J by 2 bases. Germline V gene sequence: CDR1 SGDLS, CDR2 YYNGEE. This CDR3 spans 15 amino acids. CDR3 in amino acids: CASSVGAGGNTEAFF. CDR3 nucleotides: TGTGCCAGCAGCGTAGGGGCAGGGGGCAACACTGAAGCTTTCTTT.

This chain joins TRBV27 and TRBJ2-1; the match to TRBD2 covers 13 bases. Germline V CDR1 and CDR2: MNHEY, SMNVEV (reference sequence). There are 16 residues in the CDR3. The J segment lost 5 bases and the V segment lost 6 bases, leaving 7 bases of the junction unmatched. CDR3 coding DNA: TGTGCCAGCAGATCACTAGCGGGGGGGCTAGACAATGAGCAGTTCTTC. It translates to CASRSLAGGLDNEQFF.

The chain has TRBV10-3 and TRBJ2-3; 9 nucleotides match TRBD2. CDR1 and CDR2 from the germline V gene are ENHRY and SYGVKD. CDR3 length: 15 residues. V lost 3 bases and J lost 2; bases outside the gene matches: 3. CDR3 sequence: CAISEASGVTDTQYF. CDR3 coding DNA: TGTGCCATCAGTGAAGCTAGCGGGGTCACAGATACGCAGTATTTT.

This chain joins TRBV4-3 and TRBJ2-7; TRBD1 might be the D (5 bases). From germline, CDR1 is LGHNA and CDR2 YSLEER. This CDR3 spans 15 amino acids. V was trimmed by 0 bases and J by 3 bases, leaving 12 bases between them. CDR3: CASSQDLVGVYEQYF. CDR3 sequence (DNA): TGCGCCAGCAGCCAAGATTTGGTAGGGGTCTACGAGCAGTACTTC.

The rearrangement links TRBV18 to TRBJ1-1; D not resolved. Germline assignment: CDR1 KGHSH and CDR2 LQKENI. The CDR3 spans 15 residues. Deletions cut 0 bases from V and 0 bases from J, with 8 bases between. The CDR3 nucleotides read TGTGCCAGCTCACCACCGGAGCGGCTGAACACTGAAGCTTTCTTT. Residues: CASSPPERLNTEAFF.

The chain recombines TRBV9 with TRBJ2-6, with a tentative D call TRBD1 (6 bases). The CDR3 loop spans 15 amino acids. The germline V and J ends were trimmed by 3 bases and 4 bases, with 11 bases remaining between them. The germline gives CDR1 SGDLS, CDR2 YYNGEE. The CDR3 sequence: CASSAQGSGANVLTF. CDR3 bases: TGTGCCAGCAGCGCCCAGGGGTCGGGGGCCAACGTCCTGACTTTC.

The V call is TRBV19, the J call TRBJ1-6; the D is unclear. The V and J ends lost 7 bases and 7 bases respectively, with 14 bases between them. CDR1 and CDR2 (germline): LNHDA, SQIVND (reference sequence). This CDR3 is 14 amino acids long. The CDR3 coding sequence is TGTGCCAGTAATGCGGGGAATAGGAATTCACCCCTCCACTTT. As protein: CASNAGNRNSPLHF.

The chain couples TRBV4-1 to TRBJ2-7, with D unresolved. The CDR3 runs to 14 residues. The germline CDR1 and CDR2 sequences are MGHRA and YSYEKL. Trimming cost V 0 bases and J 3 bases, with 9 bases left between them. The CDR3 loop reads CASSQDPVSYEQYF. For the CDR3, the DNA is TGCGCCAGCAGCCAAGATCCCGTGAGCTACGAGCAGTACTTC.

Details on this clone: The junction departs from germline at one end; a sequencing error may be responsible. The CDR3 sequence: CSSSIIAGGSYNEQFF. CDR3 bases: TGTTCCAGCAGCATTATAGCGGGAGGCTCCTACAATGAGCAGTTCTTC. V gene TRBV7-9 combines with J gene TRBJ2-1; TRBD2 matches at 10 bases. Germline V CDR1 and CDR2: SEHNR, FQNEAQ (reference sequence). This CDR3 has 16 residues.